This T cell receptor (beta chain) was documented in a study of cytomegalovirus exposure and HLA in healthy donors. PCR involved 60 Vbeta and 13 Jbeta primers. Produced via immunoSEQ multiplex PCR; TCRdb's table is partial and in-frame only. Its table lists about 74,000 clones. Turning to this clone: What it binds is unknown.

Study outcomes and limitations: Researchers counted roughly 160 TCR beta chains as cytomegalovirus-associated. With further analysis later on, most CMV-associated TCR beta chains appeared HLA-restricted.

V lost 4 bases and J lost 4, with 10 bases in between. The CDR3 totals 13 residues. Germline V gene data show CDR1 as KGHSH and CDR2 as LQKENI. The chain carries TRBV18 and TRBJ2-5; D uncertain. This clonotype was sampled from a female donor in good health and CMV-seropositive. The sequencing input was PBMCs. CDR3: CASSLSLAETQYF. CDR3 in DNA: TGTGCCAGCTCACTTTCGCTGGCAGAGACCCAGTACTTC.